The 30 T cell receptor beta chains given below trace back to one sample, sequenced in a study of shared T cell receptors in the human thymus. Assay used: immunoSEQ multiplex PCR; TCRdb lists only in-frame clones, some missing. The table records 640,000 or so clones, 70% to 90% of them present only once. The sample was also linked to a second study, of human thymus T cells.

The material sequenced was thymocytes. These receptors were taken from a boy younger than two with a congenital heart defect.

This clone was seen a few times. This chain uses TRBV4-3 with TRBJ1-1; tentatively, D is TRBD1 (6 bases). Between the trimmed V and J ends, which lost 4 bases and 7 bases, there was a span of 13 bases. The CDR3 spans 13 residues. Per the germline V gene, CDR1 is LGHNA and CDR2 is YSLEER. For the CDR3, the DNA is TGCGCCAGCAGCCGGGGGGGGCAGTTTGAAGCTTTCTTT. It specifies CASSRGGQFEAFF.

This chain links TRBV2 with TRBJ2-3; 10 positions agree with TRBD2. The V gene end was trimmed by 3 bases and the J gene end by 4 bases; junction bases not matched to a gene: 7. The CDR3 has 16 amino acids. Germline values: CDR1 SNHLY, CDR2 FYNNEI. CDR3: CASSDASGSLADTQYF. The CDR3 DNA sequence: TGTGCCAGCAGTGACGCTAGCGGGAGTCTTGCAGATACGCAGTATTTT.

The rearrangement joins TRBV27 to TRBJ2-3; the match to TRBD2 covers 9 bases. The CDR3 covers 16 residues. Losses at the gene ends were 6 bases for V and 4 bases for J; bases not matched to a gene: 11. Germline V gives CDR1 MNHEY, CDR2 SMNVEV (reference sequence). The CDR3 bases are TGTGCCAGCAGCTGGGCGGCGGGAGGGCCGCCAGATACGCAGTATTTT. Protein: CASSWAAGGPPDTQYF.

The V call is TRBV27, the J call TRBJ2-3; 9 bases align to TRBD2. The CDR3 extends over 16 amino acids. Per germline, CDR1 MNHEY and CDR2 SMNVEV (reference sequence). V was pared by 6 bases and J by 8 bases, with 15 bases of the junction left unmatched. CDR3 nucleotide sequence: TGTGCCAGCAGACCGGGACTAGCCTACCTTTGGGGTACGCAGTATTTT. This gives the protein CASRPGLAYLWGTQYF.

The chain links TRBV29-1 to TRBJ2-2; possibly TRBD2 for D (5 bases). In germline, CDR1 is SQVTM, CDR2 ANQGSEA. The CDR3 is made up of 17 amino acids. V was clipped by 2 bases and J by 7 bases, with 23 bases between them. DNA of the CDR3: TGCAGCGTTGAACTTTCCGTAGCGCCGAGGGTAGGCGGGGAGCTGTTTTTT. Its translation: CSVELSVAPRVGGELFF.

In this sample, this clone turned up once. The chain combines TRBV15 with TRBJ2-3; tentative D call: TRBD2 (5 bases). V dropped 3 bases and J dropped 6 bases, with 7 bases sitting between them. The CDR3 runs 12 residues. Looked up from germline, CDR1 is LNHNV and CDR2 is YYDKDF (reference sequence). The CDR3 loop is CATSSWEDTQYF. CDR3 DNA: TGTGCCACCAGCAGCTGGGAGGATACGCAGTATTTT.

The rearrangement uses TRBV19 and TRBJ2-2, with 8 bases that match TRBD2. CDR3 length: 15 residues. Trimming at V came to 2 bases and at J to 7 bases, leaving 6 bases not matched to a gene. Germline CDR1 LNHDA, CDR2 SQIVND (reference sequence). The CDR3 reads CASSIKAGVGGELFF. The CDR3 DNA is TGTGCCAGTAGTATAAAAGCGGGAGTGGGCGGGGAGCTGTTTTTT.

This chain uses TRBV29-1 with TRBJ1-4, with 7 bases fitting TRBD1. CDR1 is SQVTM and CDR2 is ANQGSEA in the germline V gene. V dropped 2 bases and J dropped 0; count of bases not matched to a gene: 6. The CDR3 spans 16 residues. CDR3 protein: CSVEKGGRPTNEKLFF. The CDR3 nucleotides read TGCAGCGTTGAAAAAGGGGGCCGGCCAACTAATGAAAAACTGTTTTTT.

This clone has only one observation. V is TRBV11-3 and J is TRBJ2-2, with TRBD1 matching over 8 bases. The CDR3 covers 14 residues. Germline-derived CDR1 and CDR2 are SGHNT and YENEEA. The V gene end was trimmed by 5 bases and the J gene end by 6 bases; junction bases not matched to a gene: 5. This chain's CDR3 is CASSTRTGSGELFF. The DNA for the CDR3 is TGTGCCAGCAGCACCCGGACAGGGTCCGGGGAGCTGTTTTTT.

The V and J genes are TRBV19 and TRBJ2-3; 9 bases are shared with TRBD1. Trimming removed 6 bases from V and 3 bases from J; junction bases left unmatched: 19. The CDR3 runs to 19 residues. Germline V CDR1 and CDR2: LNHDA, SQIVND (reference sequence). DNA of the CDR3: TGTGCCAGTAGGGAAGGTCCGGGACAGGGAGGCGCAGAAACAGATACGCAGTATTTT. It encodes CASREGPGQGGAETDTQYF.

The chain couples TRBV6-5 to TRBJ2-7; unclear D gene. Per the germline V gene, CDR1 is MNHEY and CDR2 is SVGAGI. Between the trimmed V and J ends, which lost 2 bases and 0 bases, there was a span of 11 bases. The CDR3 has 15 amino acids. The CDR3 region has the DNA TGTGCCAGCAGTTACGACTCGCAACCCTCCTACGAGCAGTACTTC. Amino acid sequence: CASSYDSQPSYEQYF.

The chain uses TRBV12-5 and TRBJ2-1; no definite D call. Between the trimmed V and J ends, which lost 1 base and 3 bases, there was a span of 13 bases. Germline CDR1 reads LGHNT; CDR2 reads FRNRAP. This CDR3 region has 16 residues. Here the CDR3 reads CASGLGYSNLYNEQFF. Here the CDR3 DNA reads TGTGCTAGTGGTTTGGGCTACTCCAACCTCTACAATGAGCAGTTCTTC.

This chain links TRBV7-9 with TRBJ1-1; tentatively, D is TRBD1 (5 bases). The germline V gene encodes CDR1 SEHNR and CDR2 FQNEAQ (reference sequence). CDR3 length equals 15 residues. Trimming took 0 bases from V and 0 from J, leaving 8 bases between them. CDR3 region: CASSLAGHLNTEAFF. The DNA of the CDR3 is TGTGCCAGCAGCTTAGCAGGACACTTGAACACTGAAGCTTTCTTT.

The chain combines TRBV6-1 with TRBJ2-7; 12 bases fit TRBD2. The V gene's germline CDR1 is MNHNS and CDR2 SASEGT. V lost 1 base and J lost 3; bases outside the gene matches: 4. The length of the CDR3 is 16 residues. In nucleotides, the CDR3 is TGTGCCAGCAGTGAAGGGACTAGCGGGAAACTCTACGAGCAGTACTTC. This translates into CASSEGTSGKLYEQYF.

The CDR3 sequence is CASSEGQGKPNNYGYTF. The DNA for the CDR3 is TGTGCCAGCAGTGAAGGGCAGGGGAAACCAAATAACTATGGCTACACCTTC. The chain employs TRBV25-1 and TRBJ1-2; possible D gene TRBD1, 6 bases. There are 17 residues in the CDR3. Germline loops: CDR1 MGHDK, CDR2 SYGVNS. Trimming took 2 bases from V and 1 from J, leaving 17 bases between them.

This clone was seen more than once but under ten times. This sequence joins TRBV6-4 and TRBJ2-7, with TRBD1 identical over 11 bases. The CDR3 runs to 15 residues. The V gene end was trimmed by 4 bases and the J gene end by 6 bases; junction bases not matched to a gene: 8. Germline V gene lookup returns CDR1 MRHNA and CDR2 SNTAGT. The DNA of the CDR3 is TGTGCCAGCAGTGCCCCCGGGACAGGGGGTCGCGAGCAGTACTTC. This codes for CASSAPGTGGREQYF.

The rearrangement joins TRBV5-4 to TRBJ2-1, with 10 bases aligning to TRBD2. CDR3 length equals 16 residues. Germline CDR1 is SGHNT and CDR2 is YYREEE (reference sequence). V dropped 1 base and J dropped 8; count of bases not matched to a gene: 9. The DNA of the CDR3 is TGTGCCAGCAGCTTGCATGCTAGCGGGAGTTGGGATGAGCAGTTCTTC. Amino acid sequence: CASSLHASGSWDEQFF.

The chain employs TRBV13 and TRBJ1-2; 10 bases are a match to TRBD1. The CDR3 runs to 16 residues. With V trimmed by 10 bases and J by 7 bases, 18 bases remained unmatched. CDR1 and CDR2 (germline): PRHDT, FYEKMQ (reference sequence). Written as DNA, the CDR3 is TGTGCCACCACACCCTACTTAGACAGGGGGCTAAGTGGCTACACCTTC. Its translation is CATTPYLDRGLSGYTF.

The chain recombines TRBV15 with TRBJ2-7; tentative D call: TRBD2 (7 bases). Trimming took off 1 base at V and 6 bases at J, with 16 bases between the two ends. The CDR3 has 15 amino acids. Per the germline V gene, CDR1 is LNHNV and CDR2 is YYDKDF (reference sequence). The CDR3: CATSRVGRGVGEQYF. As DNA, the CDR3 is TGTGCCACCAGCAGAGTGGGGAGGGGGGTCGGCGAGCAGTACTTC.

The chain joins TRBV18 to TRBJ2-6; 7 bases align to TRBD1. Germline trimming cut 5 bases from V and 0 bases from J; bases unmatched to any gene: 10. Germline V gene sequence: CDR1 KGHSH, CDR2 LQKENI. CDR3 length equals 18 residues. The CDR3 loop reads CASSSPGQRISGANVLTF. The CDR3 DNA sequence: TGTGCCAGCTCATCCCCGGGACAGCGTATCTCTGGGGCCAACGTCCTGACTTTC.

The chain links TRBV15 to TRBJ2-1; TRBD2 might be the D (5 bases). The CDR3 spans 17 residues. Trimming took 5 bases from V and 15 from J, leaving 32 bases between them. In germline, CDR1 is LNHNV, CDR2 YYDKDF (reference sequence). The CDR3, as DNA: TGTGCCACCAGCCACCGGCCTACCAAACTGGAGGCCGGAGATTTGTTCTTC. Amino acid sequence: CATSHRPTKLEAGDLFF.

The rearrangement joins TRBV28 to TRBJ1-1; D gene unclear. The CDR3 covers 14 residues. The germline V gene has CDR1 MDHEN and CDR2 SYDVKM. Trimming took off 6 bases at V and 3 bases at J, with 14 bases between the two ends. The CDR3 is CASSPPLPDTEAFF. DNA of the CDR3: TGTGCCAGCAGCCCACCCCTCCCAGACACTGAAGCTTTCTTT.

The chain combines TRBV28 with TRBJ1-2; D remains ambiguous. CDR1 MDHEN and CDR2 SYDVKM come from the germline V gene. V was clipped by 3 bases and J by 6 bases, with 8 bases between them. The CDR3 has 12 residues. Written as DNA, the CDR3 is TGTGCCAGCAGTTTTCCCGGGGATGGCTACACCTTC. This sequence encodes CASSFPGDGYTF.

This chain links TRBV14 with TRBJ1-3; D might be TRBD1 (6 bases). Trimming stripped 0 bases from V and 4 bases from J, with 19 bases between. This CDR3 has 18 residues. The V gene's germline CDR1 is SGHDN and CDR2 FVKESK. The CDR3 bases are TGTGCCAGCAGCCAAGATGAGGGGGACGGATCCCCAGGAAACACCATATATTTT. Amino acids: CASSQDEGDGSPGNTIYF.

This chain's CDR3 is CASRVGVTGKANYGYTF. The CDR3 coding sequence is TGTGCCAGCAGGGTCGGGGTTACGGGTAAAGCTAACTATGGCTACACCTTC. This chain joins TRBV28 and TRBJ1-2; no clear D. V shed 6 bases and J shed 0 bases, with 20 bases lying between them. This CDR3 region has 17 residues. The germline V gene has CDR1 MDHEN and CDR2 SYDVKM.

The V and J genes are TRBV27 and TRBJ1-1; TRBD1 might be the D (6 bases). The CDR3 is 15 residues long. Germline V lookup: CDR1 MNHEY, CDR2 SMNVEV (reference sequence). V lost 6 bases to trimming and J lost 0 bases, with 14 bases between them. The CDR3 protein is CASRTGTTMNTEAFF. The CDR3 nucleotides are TGTGCCAGCAGAACCGGGACAACGATGAACACTGAAGCTTTCTTT.

This chain uses TRBV7-9 with TRBJ2-3; D might be TRBD2 (6 bases). Trimming shortened V by 7 bases and J by 0 bases, and 17 bases separated the two germline ends. Germline CDR1 and CDR2: SEHNR and FQNEAQ (reference sequence). The CDR3 spans 16 residues. This CDR3 is CASTSPRSGSTDTQYF. The CDR3, as DNA: TGTGCCAGCACCTCCCCGAGGAGCGGGAGCACAGATACGCAGTATTTT.

The rearrangement links TRBV15 to TRBJ1-4; possible D gene TRBD1, 5 bases. Trimming shortened V by 2 bases and J by 6 bases, and 13 bases separated the two germline ends. CDR1 LNHNV and CDR2 YYDKDF come from the germline V gene (reference sequence). The CDR3 runs to 15 residues. The CDR3 region is CATSRRTIEDEKLFF. The CDR3 DNA reads as TGTGCCACCAGCAGACGGACAATTGAAGATGAAAAACTGTTTTTT.

The V call is TRBV5-4, the J call TRBJ1-1, with D unresolved. The V end lost 0 bases, the J end lost 5 bases, and 11 bases lay between the germline ends. This CDR3 is 14 amino acids long. CDR1 is SGHNT and CDR2 is YYREEE in the germline V gene (reference sequence). In DNA form, the CDR3 reads TGTGCCAGCAGCTTGGGCGACAAGCGGACTGAAGCTTTCTTT. This encodes CASSLGDKRTEAFF. Using reference TRBV5-4 and TRBJ1-1 for the parts outside the CDR3, the full variable domain is ETGVTQSPTHLIKTRGQQVTLRCSSQSGHNTVSWYQQALGQGPQFIFQYYREEENGRGNFPPRFSGLQFPNYSSELNVNALELDDSALYLCASSLGDKRTEAFFGQGTRLTVV.

The chain has TRBV5-1 and TRBJ1-3; 8 bases agree with TRBD1. The CDR3 has 15 residues. CDR1 is SGHRS, CDR2 YFSETQ, per germline. Trimming cost V 4 bases and J 0 bases; bases outside gene matches: 3. In nucleotides, the CDR3 is TGCGCCAGCAGCGTGGACAGGGTCTCTGGAAACACCATATATTTT. Residues: CASSVDRVSGNTIYF.